The rows below give T cell receptor beta chains drawn from one sample of a study of cytomegalovirus exposure and HLA in healthy donors. Data came from immunoSEQ multiplex PCR; TCRdb stores just in-frame clones and leaves some out. The table has roughly 200,000 clones, around 80% seen once. Material: PBMCs. Receptor source: a woman aged 60-70 years in good health and CMV-seropositive. CDR3s include the opening cysteine and the closing phenylalanine or tryptophan. The D gene is left open where the match is weak. Some rows mark clone size as missing; the rest say once, few, many or name a class of expanded clone.

TGCGCCAGCAGCTTGGGGCTAGCGGGGGGCACCTACGAGCAGTACTTC	CASSLGLAGGTYEQYF	TRBD2	TRBV5-1	-	TRBJ2-7
TGTGCCAGCAGCTTAACGGGGACAGAAAAGGTAACTGAAGCTTTCTTT	CASSLTGTEKVTEAFF	TRBD1	TRBV7-3	few	TRBJ1-1
TGTGCCATCAGTGGATCGGGATCTGGGGCCAACGTCCTGACTTTC	CAISGSGSGANVLTF	-	TRBV10-3	-	TRBJ2-6
TGCGCCAGCAGCCCCGGCAGCGGTGAAAAACTGTTTTTT	CASSPGSGEKLFF	-	TRBV5-1	-	TRBJ1-4
TGTGCCAGCAGCTTAGGGCGACTAGCCCCCACCGGGGAGCTGTTTTTT	CASSLGRLAPTGELFF	TRBD2	TRBV13	-	TRBJ2-2
TGTGCCAGCACTTACCGGACAGGGGCGACCTACAATGAGCAGTTCTTC	CASTYRTGATYNEQFF	TRBD1	TRBV28	-	TRBJ2-1
TGTGCCAGCAGTTTAATCAGCGGCACGACTTTCTTT	CASSLISGTTFF	-	TRBV28	few	TRBJ1-1
TGTGCCAGCAGTTACCCCCCAGGGGATGACAATCAGCCCCAGCATTTT	CASSYPPGDDNQPQHF	-	TRBV6-5	-	TRBJ1-5
TGCGCCAGCAGCTTGGCAGGTCGGGGGGAAAAACTGTTTTTT	CASSLAGRGEKLFF	-	TRBV5-1	-	TRBJ1-4
TGTGCCAGCAGTACCCAACAGGGGGCCACCGGGGAGCTGTTTTTT	CASSTQQGATGELFF	TRBD1	TRBV6-6	-	TRBJ2-2
TGTGCCAGCAGCTTAGCTAGCACATCTAGGGCAGATACGCAGTATTTT	CASSLASTSRADTQYF	-	TRBV27	once	TRBJ2-3
TGTGCCAGCAGCCGGACAATGGGGGCGGGGGGGCAAGAGACCCAGTACTTC	CASSRTMGAGGQETQYF	TRBD2	TRBV5-6	-	TRBJ2-5
TGTGCCTGGAACACAGCCGGGACAGGGCTCCGGAGTGAGCAGTTCTTC	CAWNTAGTGLRSEQFF	TRBD1	TRBV30	-	TRBJ2-1
TGTGCCAGCAGCCCCTGGGGAGAAGAGTACGAGCAGTACTTC	CASSPWGEEYEQYF	-	TRBV7-9	-	TRBJ2-7
TGTGCCAGCAGCTTAATCCCCAGGGACGGGGAGCTGTTTTTT	CASSLIPRDGELFF	-	TRBV7-3	-	TRBJ2-2
TGTGCCAGCAGTACGAGGGGGCTGGGAGGCTACACCTTC	CASSTRGLGGYTF	TRBD1	TRBV6-6	-	TRBJ1-2
TGTGCCAGCAGCGTAGTGGGCGGGGGGGCAGACGAGCAGTACTTC	CASSVVGGGADEQYF	TRBD2	TRBV9	-	TRBJ2-7
TGCAGCGTCGCTACTGCAGGGTCCGGGACTGAAGCTTTCTTT	CSVATAGSGTEAFF	-	TRBV29-1	once	TRBJ1-1
TGTGCCAGCAGCGTAGGGGGCCCCCTGGAGACCCAGTACTTC	CASSVGGPLETQYF	-	TRBV9	once	TRBJ2-5
TGCGCCAGCAGCTTGGGTCCAGGCAACTCCTACGAGCAGTACTTC	CASSLGPGNSYEQYF	-	TRBV5-1	once	TRBJ2-7
TGTGCCAGCAGCGGACAGGGTGACACCATATATTTT	CASSGQGDTIYF	TRBD1	TRBV2	-	TRBJ1-3
TGTGCCAGCAACATAGCGGGAGGGAACACCGGGGAGCTGTTTTTT	CASNIAGGNTGELFF	TRBD2	TRBV27	once	TRBJ2-2
TGTGCCAGCAGCGGGGGGGCTAGCGGGGGGATGAGCTCCTACGAGCAGTACTTC	CASSGGASGGMSSYEQYF	TRBD2	TRBV5-4	-	TRBJ2-7
TGCGCCAGCAGCCAAGGGCCGTACACTGAAGCTTTCTTT	CASSQGPYTEAFF	-	TRBV4-1	-	TRBJ1-1
TGTGCCAGCAGCCGTCGACCGGGACAGGGAGGCTATGGCTACACCTTC	CASSRRPGQGGYGYTF	TRBD1	TRBV7-2	-	TRBJ1-2
TGTGCCAGCAGTTCCCGGGAGACCCAAGAGACCCAGTACTTC	CASSSRETQETQYF	-	TRBV28	-	TRBJ2-5
TGTGCCAGCAGCTTGCGTCGGACTAGCCAAAACATTCAGTACTTC	CASSLRRTSQNIQYF	TRBD2	TRBV5-4	few	TRBJ2-4
TGCGCCAGCAGCCAAGACCCACAGGGCTACGAGCAGTACTTC	CASSQDPQGYEQYF	-	TRBV4-3	-	TRBJ2-7
TGTGCCAGCAGCCCGGGACAGGGTCAGCCCCAGCATTTT	CASSPGQGQPQHF	TRBD1	TRBV28	-	TRBJ1-5
TGTGCCAGTAGTAACCGACGAGAAGGAGCTAACTATGGCTACACCTTC	CASSNRREGANYGYTF	-	TRBV19	-	TRBJ1-2